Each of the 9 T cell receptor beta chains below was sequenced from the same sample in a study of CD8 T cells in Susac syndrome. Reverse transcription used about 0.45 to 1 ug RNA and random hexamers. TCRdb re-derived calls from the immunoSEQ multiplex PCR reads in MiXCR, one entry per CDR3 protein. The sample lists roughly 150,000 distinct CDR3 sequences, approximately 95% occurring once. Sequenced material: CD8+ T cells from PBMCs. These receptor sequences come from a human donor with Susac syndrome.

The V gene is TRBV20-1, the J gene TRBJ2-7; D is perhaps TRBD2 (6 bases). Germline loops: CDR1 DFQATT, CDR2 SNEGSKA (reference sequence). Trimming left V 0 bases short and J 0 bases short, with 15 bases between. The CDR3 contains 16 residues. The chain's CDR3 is CSARDGLGRSSYEQYF. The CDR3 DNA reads TGCAGTGCTAGAGATGGCCTTGGGAGGAGCTCCTACGAGCAGTACTTC.

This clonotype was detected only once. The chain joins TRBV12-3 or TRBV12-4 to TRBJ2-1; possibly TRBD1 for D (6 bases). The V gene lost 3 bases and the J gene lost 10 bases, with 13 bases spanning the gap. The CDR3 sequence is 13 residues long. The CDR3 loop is CASSFHRVLEQFF. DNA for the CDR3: TGTGCCAGCAGTTTCCACAGGGTGCTAGAGCAGTTCTTC.

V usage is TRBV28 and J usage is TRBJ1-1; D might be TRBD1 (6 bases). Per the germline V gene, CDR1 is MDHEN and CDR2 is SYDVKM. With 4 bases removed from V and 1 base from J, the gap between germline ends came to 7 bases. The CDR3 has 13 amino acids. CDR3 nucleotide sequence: TGTGCCAGCAGTTCCAGGGGGAACACTGAAGCTTTCTTT. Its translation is CASSSRGNTEAFF.

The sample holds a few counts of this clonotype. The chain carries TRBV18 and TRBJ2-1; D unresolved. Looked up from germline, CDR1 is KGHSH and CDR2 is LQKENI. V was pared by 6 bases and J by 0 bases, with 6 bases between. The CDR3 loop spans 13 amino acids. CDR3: CASSPPSYNEQFF. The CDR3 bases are TGTGCCAGCTCCCCGCCCTCCTACAATGAGCAGTTCTTC. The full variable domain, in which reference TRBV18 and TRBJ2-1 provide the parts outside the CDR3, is NAGVMQNPRHLVRRRGQEARLRCSPMKGHSHVYWYRQLPEEGLKFMVYLQKENIIDESGMPKERFSAEFPKEGPSILRIQQVVRGDSAAYFCASSPPSYNEQFFGPGTRLTVL.

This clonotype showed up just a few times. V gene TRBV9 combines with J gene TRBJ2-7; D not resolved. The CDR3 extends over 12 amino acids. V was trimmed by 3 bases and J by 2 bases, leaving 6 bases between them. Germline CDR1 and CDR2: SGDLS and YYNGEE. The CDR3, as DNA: TGTGCCAGCAGCGGTGGGACCTACGAGCAGTACTTC. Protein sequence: CASSGGTYEQYF. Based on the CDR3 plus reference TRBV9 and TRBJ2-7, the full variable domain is DSGVTQTPKHLITATGQRVTLRCSPRSGDLSVYWYQQSLDQGLQFLIQYYNGEERAKGNILERFSAQQFPDLHSELNLSSLELGDSALYFCASSGGTYEQYFGPGTRLTVT.

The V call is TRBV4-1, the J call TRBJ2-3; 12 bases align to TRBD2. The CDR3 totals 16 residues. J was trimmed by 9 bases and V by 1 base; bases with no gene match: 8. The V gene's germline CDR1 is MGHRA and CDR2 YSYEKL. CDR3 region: CASSQGLAGVQDTQYF. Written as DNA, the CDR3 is TGCGCCAGCAGCCAAGGACTAGCGGGAGTTCAAGACACGCAGTATTTT.

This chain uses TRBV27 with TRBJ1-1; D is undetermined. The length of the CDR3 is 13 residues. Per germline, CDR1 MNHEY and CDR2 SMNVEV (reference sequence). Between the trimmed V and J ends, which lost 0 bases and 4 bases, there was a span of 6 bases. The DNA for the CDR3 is TGTGCCAGCAGTTTATCCCTGGGCACTGAAGCTTTCTTT. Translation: CASSLSLGTEAFF.

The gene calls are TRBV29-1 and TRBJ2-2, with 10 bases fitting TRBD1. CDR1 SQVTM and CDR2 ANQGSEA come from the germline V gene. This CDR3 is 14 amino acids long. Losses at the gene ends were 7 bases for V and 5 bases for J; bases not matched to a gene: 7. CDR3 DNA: TGCAGCGCAGTCCGGGACAGGGGTACCGGGGAGCTGTTTTTT. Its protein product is CSAVRDRGTGELFF.

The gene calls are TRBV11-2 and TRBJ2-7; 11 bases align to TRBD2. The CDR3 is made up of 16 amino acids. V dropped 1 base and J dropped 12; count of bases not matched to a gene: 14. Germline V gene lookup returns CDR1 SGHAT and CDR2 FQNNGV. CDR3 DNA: TGTGCCAGCAGCTTAGTTGCTAGCGGGAGGACTTCACCCCCGTACTTC. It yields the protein CASSLVASGRTSPPYF.